This passage covers 4 T cell receptor beta chains from one sample sequenced in a study of shared clonotypes between healthy human individuals. Assay used: immunoSEQ multiplex PCR; TCRdb lists only in-frame clones, some missing. This table holds roughly 1.5 million clones, around 98% found once. The specimen was naive CD4+ T cells sorted from blood. Subset indicated: CD45RA+ positively selected. These receptors were obtained from a man aged 30 to 45 in good health.

V usage is TRBV5-1 and J usage is TRBJ1-2; TRBD1 might be the D (6 bases). V lost 0 bases and J 8 bases, leaving 20 bases between the germline ends. There are 16 residues in the CDR3. CDR1 is SGHRS, CDR2 YFSETQ, per germline. DNA of the CDR3: TGCGCCAGCAGCTTGGCGGCCTTGGGGGGGCTCACGGGCTACACCTTC. This translates into CASSLAALGGLTGYTF.

The rearrangement joins TRBV28 to TRBJ2-5; 7 bases map to TRBD1. From germline, CDR1 is MDHEN and CDR2 SYDVKM. V lost 5 bases to trimming and J lost 3 bases; unmatched junction nucleotides: 3. The CDR3 consists of 13 residues. The CDR3 region is CASSPGQEETQYF. Here the CDR3 DNA reads TGTGCCAGCAGTCCAGGACAGGAAGAGACCCAGTACTTC.

The V and J genes are TRBV19 and TRBJ2-3; no clear D. Germline V gene lookup returns CDR1 LNHDA and CDR2 SQIVND (reference sequence). V lost 5 bases and J lost 10, with 13 bases in between. The CDR3 runs to 12 residues. The CDR3 loop is CASSLLDNAQYF. The CDR3 coding sequence is TGTGCCAGTAGTTTATTGGATAACGCGCAGTATTTT. The full variable domain, rest sourced from reference TRBV19 and TRBJ2-3, is DGGITQSPKYLFRKEGQNVTLSCEQNLNHDAMYWYRQDPGQGLRLIYYSQIVNDFQKGDIAEGYSVSREKKESFPLTVTSAQKNPTAFYLCASSLLDNAQYFGPGTRLTVL.

The J gene is TRBJ2-1, the V gene TRBV7-3, with 11 bases that match TRBD2. The CDR3 contains 19 residues. CDR1 and CDR2 (germline): SGHTA, FQGTGA. V was pared by 5 bases and J by 1 base, with 13 bases of the junction left unmatched. CDR3 in amino acids: CASSPGPRRLAGSYNEQFF. In DNA form, the CDR3 reads TGTGCCAGCAGCCCCGGCCCCAGAAGACTAGCGGGGTCCTACAATGAGCAGTTCTTC.